Shown below are 8 T cell receptor beta chains from a single sample sequenced in a study of cytomegalovirus exposure and HLA in healthy donors (dated by TCRdb to about 2017). The receptor library was made with the immunoSEQ multiplex PCR assay. For the multiplex PCR, a mixture combining 60 forward primers for TCR Vbeta segments and 13 reverse primers for TCR Jbeta segments was used. TCRdb limited this immuneACCESS table to in-frame rearrangements with V and J called. A share of clones is missing; checked studies link under half to unresolved V genes, and the rest is unexplained. The sample data list approximately 220,000 clones, and 65% to 85% of these were observed just once. The ten biggest clones cover 0.71% of the sample. Sequencing was performed on PBMCs. Every receptor here comes from a boy under 10 years old in good health and CMV-seronegative.

This clone has only one observation. The chain couples TRBV4-2 to TRBJ2-3; TRBD2 is a possible D gene (5 bases). From germline, CDR1 is LGHNA and CDR2 YNFKEQ. The CDR3 runs 15 residues. Trimming took off 4 bases at V and 4 bases at J, with 15 bases between the two ends. CDR3 bases: TGTGCCAGCAGCCGAGGGTTGGCCGGCGCAGATACGCAGTATTTT. It encodes CASSRGLAGADTQYF.

The chain carries TRBV10-2 and TRBJ1-1; D might be TRBD1 (5 bases). V shed 0 bases and J shed 2 bases, with 7 bases lying between them. CDR1 is WSHSY and CDR2 is SAAADI in the germline V gene. The CDR3 covers 14 residues. The CDR3 loop reads CASSESGGNTEAFF. The CDR3 nucleotides read TGCGCCAGCAGTGAGTCGGGGGGAAACACTGAAGCTTTCTTT.

This chain joins TRBV14 and TRBJ1-5; D is ambiguous. The CDR3 contains 13 residues. Germline V gene data show CDR1 as SGHDN and CDR2 as FVKESK. V was trimmed by 0 bases and J by 6 bases, leaving 6 bases between them. Written as DNA, the CDR3 is TGTGCCAGCAGCCAAGATGGGAGTCAGCCCCAGCATTTT. It encodes CASSQDGSQPQHF.

The rearrangement joins TRBV4-2 to TRBJ1-2; D is undetermined. Germline V gives CDR1 LGHNA, CDR2 YNFKEQ. This CDR3 spans 13 amino acids. V was cut by 4 bases and J by 6 bases, with 12 bases left in between. CDR3 in DNA: TGTGCCAGCAGCCTGAATCTCAGGAATGGCTACACCTTC. Encoded protein: CASSLNLRNGYTF.

The CDR3 DNA reads TGTGCCAGCAGCTTAAGGGTAGCGGGGGTCAATGAGCAGTTCTTC. It translates to CASSLRVAGVNEQFF. The V gene is TRBV7-6, the J gene TRBJ2-1; TRBD2 matches at 9 bases. The V gene end was trimmed by 2 bases and the J gene end by 6 bases; junction bases not matched to a gene: 5. The CDR3 sequence is 15 residues long. Germline lookup yields CDR1 SGHVS and CDR2 FNYEAQ.

The chain links TRBV10-1 to TRBJ1-2, with 10 nucleotides matching TRBD1. In germline, CDR1 is WNHNN, CDR2 SYGVQD (reference sequence). V was clipped by 6 bases and J by 2 bases; unmatched bases: 3. This CDR3 is built from 14 residues. The CDR3: CASRQDRGNYGYTF. For the CDR3, the DNA is TGCGCCAGCAGGCAGGACAGGGGGAACTATGGCTACACCTTC.

V and J are TRBV5-6 and TRBJ1-2; TRBD1 aligns across 8 bases. After removal of 2 bases from V and 3 bases from J, the junction contained 3 bases not matched to a gene. The V gene's germline CDR1 is SGHDT and CDR2 YYEEEE. The CDR3 is 14 amino acids. The CDR3 DNA sequence: TGTGCCAGCAGCTTCCTGGACAGGGACTATGGCTACACCTTC. Translated: CASSFLDRDYGYTF.

The V call is TRBV30, the J call TRBJ1-2; D is possibly TRBD1 (6 bases). V lost 1 base and J lost 4, with 13 bases in between. CDR3 length: 14 residues. Germline V gives CDR1 GTSNPN, CDR2 SVGIG (reference sequence). The CDR3 nucleotides are TGTGCCTGGAGTGAAACCGGGACACGCTATGGCTACACCTTC. This encodes CAWSETGTRYGYTF.